This TCR beta chain was sequenced during a study of beta chain features in type 1 diabetes. The V end was cut by 4 bases, the J end by 2 bases, with 10 bases between. The CDR3 spans 15 residues. CDR1 SGHNT and CDR2 YYREEE come from the germline V gene (reference sequence). Study-wide points: Across all four CD4+ subsets, people with type 1 diabetes showed modestly shorter TCRB CDR3s. The study found fewer insertions and more deletions at VDJ junctions in type 1 diabetes patients.

With respect to this clone: As yet, its antigen is unknown.

The authors reverse transcribed all of the isolated RNA, so sequencing captured expressed TCRB transcripts. TCRdb keeps only in-frame clones here, not all; method: immunoSEQ multiplex PCR. The top ten hold less than 5.5% of the sample, which has fewer than 30,000 clones, around 69% seen once. The authors sorted CD4+ naive, central memory, regulatory and stem cell-like memory cells via CD45RO/CCR7/CD25/CD127/CD95/CD27. This sequence joins TRBV5-4 and TRBJ2-6; D call uncertain. The receptor's source is a man aged 18 to 35 with type 1 diabetes. Sequencing was carried out using Tregs from blood. The CDR3 is CASSPPGTGANVLTF. For the CDR3, the DNA is TGTGCCAGCAGCCCCCCCGGTACTGGGGCCAACGTCCTGACTTTC.